This passage covers 5 T cell receptor beta chains from one sample sequenced in a study of regulatory T cells in long-lasting Graves disease. CDR3-region Arm-PCR and iRepertoire HTBI primers produced the TCR beta libraries. TCRdb fed the multiplex PCR reads into MiXCR, producing one record per CDR3 protein. The data show about 620,000 distinct CDR3 sequences, with roughly 15% seen just once and 18% held by the top ten. The time point is: newly diagnosed GD, antithyroid drugs for less than 3 months. Construction of the TCR library relied on RNA isolated from PBMCs. The same specimen was also included in a second study, on T cells in Graves' hyperthyroidism and ophthalmopathy.

This sample comprised peripheral blood mononuclear cells (PBMCs), obtained at new diagnosis, from a patient treated with antithyroid drugs. The receptors stem from a woman in her 30s with Graves disease.

This clonotype has a handful of counts. This chain uses TRBV12-3 or TRBV12-4 with TRBJ2-1, with 8 bases lining up with TRBD2. The length of the CDR3 is 15 residues. Unmatched junction bases numbered 10, after V lost 5 bases and J lost 7 bases. CDR3 sequence reads: CASSATSGVWNEQFF. Written as DNA, the CDR3 is TGTGCCAGCAGTGCAACTAGCGGCGTGTGGAATGAGCAGTTCTTC.

This chain uses TRBV18 with TRBJ1-1; no reliable D call. CDR3 length: 15 residues. Germline assignment: CDR1 KGHSH and CDR2 LQKENI. Trimming took off 3 bases at V and 1 base at J, with 12 bases between the two ends. The CDR3 region has the DNA TGTGCCAGCTCACCGGCCGGCATGCCGAACACTGAAGCTTTCTTT. It is translated as CASSPAGMPNTEAFF.

This clonotype has a handful of counts. The chain uses TRBV6-2 or TRBV6-3 and TRBJ2-6, with D maybe TRBD2 (6 bases). Trimming took off 10 bases at V and 1 base at J, with 26 bases between the two ends. The V gene's germline CDR1 is MNHEY and CDR2 SVGEGT. The CDR3 covers 19 residues. The CDR3 loop is CATKEGRQFSRSGANVLTF. Here the CDR3 DNA reads TGTGCCACGAAGGAGGGTCGGCAATTTTCTCGGTCTGGGGCCAACGTCCTGACTTTC.

At least ten counts were recorded for this clonotype. CDR3 region: CASSPGQLYEQYF. The CDR3 nucleotides read TGTGCCAGCAGTCCGGGACAGCTTTACGAGCAGTACTTC. This chain uses TRBV7-9 with TRBJ2-7; 7 bases map to TRBD1. CDR3 length: 13 amino acids. Germline loops: CDR1 SEHNR, CDR2 FQNEAQ (reference sequence). Trimming cost V 6 bases and J 4 bases; bases outside gene matches: 6.

The CDR3, as DNA: TGTGCCAGCAGCCTTTCTGGGTTCGGACTCGGGGAGCAGTTCTTC. Encoded protein: CASSLSGFGLGEQFF. This chain connects TRBV11-1 to TRBJ2-1, with a tentative D call TRBD2 (5 bases). V lost 5 bases to trimming and J lost 10 bases, with 21 bases between them. Germline assignment: CDR1 SGHAT and CDR2 FQDESV (reference sequence). The CDR3 has 15 residues.